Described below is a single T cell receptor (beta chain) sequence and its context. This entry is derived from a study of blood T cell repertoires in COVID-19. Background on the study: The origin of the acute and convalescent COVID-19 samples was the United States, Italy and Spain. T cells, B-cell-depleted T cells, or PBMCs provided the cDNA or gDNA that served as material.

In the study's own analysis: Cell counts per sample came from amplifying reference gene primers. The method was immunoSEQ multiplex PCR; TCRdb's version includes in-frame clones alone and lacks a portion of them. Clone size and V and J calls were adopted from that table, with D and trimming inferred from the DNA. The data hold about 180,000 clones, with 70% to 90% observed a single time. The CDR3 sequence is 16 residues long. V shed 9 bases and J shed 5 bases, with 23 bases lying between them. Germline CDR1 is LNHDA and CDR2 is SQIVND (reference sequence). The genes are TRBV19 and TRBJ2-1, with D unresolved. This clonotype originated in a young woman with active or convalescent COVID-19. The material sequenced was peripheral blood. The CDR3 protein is CASTTRNGPGNNEQFF. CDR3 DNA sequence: TGTGCCAGCACGACGCGGAATGGCCCCGGCAACAATGAGCAGTTCTTC.